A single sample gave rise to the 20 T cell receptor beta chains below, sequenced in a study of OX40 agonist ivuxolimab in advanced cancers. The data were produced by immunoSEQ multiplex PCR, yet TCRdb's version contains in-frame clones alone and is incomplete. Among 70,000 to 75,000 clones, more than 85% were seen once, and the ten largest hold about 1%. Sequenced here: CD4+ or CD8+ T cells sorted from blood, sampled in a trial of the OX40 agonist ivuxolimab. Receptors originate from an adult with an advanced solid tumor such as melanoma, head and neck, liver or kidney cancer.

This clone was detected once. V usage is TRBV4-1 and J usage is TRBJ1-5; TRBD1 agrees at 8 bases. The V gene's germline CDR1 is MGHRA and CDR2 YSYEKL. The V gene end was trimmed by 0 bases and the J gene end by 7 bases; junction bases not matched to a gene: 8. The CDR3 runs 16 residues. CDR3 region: CASSQDRRTGTQPQHF. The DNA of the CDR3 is TGCGCCAGCAGCCAAGATCGAAGGACAGGGACGCAGCCCCAGCATTTT.

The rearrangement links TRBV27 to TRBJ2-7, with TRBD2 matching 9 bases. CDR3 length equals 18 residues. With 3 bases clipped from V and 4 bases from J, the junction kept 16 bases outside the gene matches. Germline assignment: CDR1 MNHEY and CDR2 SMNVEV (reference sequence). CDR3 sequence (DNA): TGTGCCAGCAGTTTGAGGATTGGATTAGCGGGAGACCTATACGAGCAGTACTTC. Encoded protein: CASSLRIGLAGDLYEQYF.

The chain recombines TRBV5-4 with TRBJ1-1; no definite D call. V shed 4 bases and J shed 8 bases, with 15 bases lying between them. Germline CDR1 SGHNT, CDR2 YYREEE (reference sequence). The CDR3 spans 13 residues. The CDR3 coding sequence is TGTGCCAGCAGCCAAGATTCCCGACAAGAAGCTTTCTTT. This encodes CASSQDSRQEAFF.

CDR3 nucleotide sequence: TGTGCCAGCCCTCCTACCGGGACTAGCGGGAGAGTAGTCAATGAGCAGTTCTTC. It translates to CASPPTGTSGRVVNEQFF. V gene TRBV28 combines with J gene TRBJ2-1; 14 bases agree with TRBD2. The germline V gene has CDR1 MDHEN and CDR2 SYDVKM. This CDR3 spans 18 amino acids. V lost 8 bases and J lost 6; bases outside the gene matches: 15.

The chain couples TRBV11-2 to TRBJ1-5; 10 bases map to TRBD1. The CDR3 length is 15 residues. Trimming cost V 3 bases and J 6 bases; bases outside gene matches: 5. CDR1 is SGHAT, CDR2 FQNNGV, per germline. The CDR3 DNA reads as TGTGCCAGCAGCTTGAGCCGGGACAGGGGTCAGCCCCAGCATTTT. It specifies CASSLSRDRGQPQHF.

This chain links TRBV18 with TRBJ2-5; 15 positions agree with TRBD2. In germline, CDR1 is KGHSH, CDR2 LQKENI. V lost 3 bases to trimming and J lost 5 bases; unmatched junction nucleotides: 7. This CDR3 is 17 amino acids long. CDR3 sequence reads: CASSPWTSGRAQETQYF. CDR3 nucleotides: TGTGCCAGCTCACCGTGGACTAGCGGGAGGGCCCAGGAGACCCAGTACTTC. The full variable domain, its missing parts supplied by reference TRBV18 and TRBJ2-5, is NAGVMQNPRHLVRRRGQEARLRCSPMKGHSHVYWYRQLPEEGLKFMVYLQKENIIDESGMPKERFSAEFPKEGPSILRIQQVVRGDSAAYFCASSPWTSGRAQETQYFGPGTRLLVL.

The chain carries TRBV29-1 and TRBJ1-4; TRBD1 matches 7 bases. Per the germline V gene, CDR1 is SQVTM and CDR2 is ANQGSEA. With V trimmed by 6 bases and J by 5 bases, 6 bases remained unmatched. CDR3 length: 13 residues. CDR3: CSVARGMNEKLFF. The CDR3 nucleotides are TGCAGCGTCGCCAGGGGGATGAATGAAAAACTGTTTTTT.

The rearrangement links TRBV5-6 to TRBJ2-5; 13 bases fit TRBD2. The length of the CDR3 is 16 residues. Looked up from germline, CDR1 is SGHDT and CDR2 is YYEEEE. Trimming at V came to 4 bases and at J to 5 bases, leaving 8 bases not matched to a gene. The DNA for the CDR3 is TGTGCCAGCAGCAAAGTTACTAGCGGGAGGGCGGAGACCCAGTACTTC. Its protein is CASSKVTSGRAETQYF.

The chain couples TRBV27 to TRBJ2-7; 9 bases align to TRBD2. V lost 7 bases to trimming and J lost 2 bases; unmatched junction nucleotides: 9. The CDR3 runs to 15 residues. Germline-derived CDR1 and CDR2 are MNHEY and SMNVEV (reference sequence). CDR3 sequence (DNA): TGTGCCAGCATAAGGCTGGCGGGAGGGCCCTACGAGCAGTACTTC. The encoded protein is CASIRLAGGPYEQYF.

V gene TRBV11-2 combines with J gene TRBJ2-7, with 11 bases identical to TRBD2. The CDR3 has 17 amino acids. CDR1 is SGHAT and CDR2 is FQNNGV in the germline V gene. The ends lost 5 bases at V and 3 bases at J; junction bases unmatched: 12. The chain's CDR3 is CASSTNLLAGGHYEQYF. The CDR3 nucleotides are TGTGCCAGCAGCACGAACCTCCTAGCGGGAGGCCACTACGAGCAGTACTTC.

CDR3 coding DNA: TGTGCCAGCAGTCAAACAGGGCGGAACACTGAAGCTTTCTTT. It specifies CASSQTGRNTEAFF. The V and J genes are TRBV6-5 and TRBJ1-1, with D tentatively TRBD1 (6 bases). V was clipped by 5 bases and J by 1 base, with 11 bases between them. CDR3 length: 14 residues. Germline CDR1 MNHEY, CDR2 SVGAGI.

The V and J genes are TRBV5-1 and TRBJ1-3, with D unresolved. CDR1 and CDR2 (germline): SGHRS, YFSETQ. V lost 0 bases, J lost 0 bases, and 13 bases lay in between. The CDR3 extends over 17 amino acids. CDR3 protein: CASSLVGRSYSGNTIYF. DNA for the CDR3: TGCGCCAGCAGCTTGGTGGGCAGGTCGTACTCTGGAAACACCATATATTTT.

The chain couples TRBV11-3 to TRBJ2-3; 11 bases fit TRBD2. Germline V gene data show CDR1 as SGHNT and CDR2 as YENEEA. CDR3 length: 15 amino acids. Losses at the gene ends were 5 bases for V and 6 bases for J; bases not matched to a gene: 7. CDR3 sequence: CASSVGTSGRDTQYF. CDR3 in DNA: TGTGCCAGCAGCGTCGGGACTAGCGGTCGGGATACGCAGTATTTT.

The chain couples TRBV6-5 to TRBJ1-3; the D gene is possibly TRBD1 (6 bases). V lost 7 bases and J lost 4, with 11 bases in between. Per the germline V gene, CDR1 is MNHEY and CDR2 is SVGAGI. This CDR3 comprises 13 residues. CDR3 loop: CASTRQAGNTIYF. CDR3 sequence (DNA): TGTGCCAGCACCAGACAGGCCGGAAACACCATATATTTT.

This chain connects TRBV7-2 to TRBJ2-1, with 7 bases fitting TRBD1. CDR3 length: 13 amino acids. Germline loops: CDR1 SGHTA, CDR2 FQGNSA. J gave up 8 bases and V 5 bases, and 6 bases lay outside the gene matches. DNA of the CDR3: TGTGCCAGCAGCCCCCGGCAGGGGGATGAGCAGTTCTTC. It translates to CASSPRQGDEQFF. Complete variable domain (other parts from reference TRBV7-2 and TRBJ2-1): GAGVSQSPSNKVTEKGKDVELRCDPISGHTALYWYRQSLGQGLEFLIYFQGNSAPDKSGLPSDRFSAERTGGSVSTLTIQRTQQEDSAVYLCASSPRQGDEQFFGPGTRLTVL.

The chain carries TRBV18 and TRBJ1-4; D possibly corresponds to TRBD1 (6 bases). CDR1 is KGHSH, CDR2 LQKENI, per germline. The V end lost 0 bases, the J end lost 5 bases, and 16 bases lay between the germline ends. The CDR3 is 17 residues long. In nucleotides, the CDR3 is TGTGCCAGCTCACCACCCACGGGTCAGGGGATCAATGAAAAACTGTTTTTT. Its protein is CASSPPTGQGINEKLFF.

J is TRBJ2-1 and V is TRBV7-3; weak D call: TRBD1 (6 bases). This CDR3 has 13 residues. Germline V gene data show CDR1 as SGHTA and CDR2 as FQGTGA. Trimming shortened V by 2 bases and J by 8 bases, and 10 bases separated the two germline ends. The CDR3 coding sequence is TGTGCCAGCAGCTTAGCACAGGGCTATGAGCAGTTCTTC. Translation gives CASSLAQGYEQFF.

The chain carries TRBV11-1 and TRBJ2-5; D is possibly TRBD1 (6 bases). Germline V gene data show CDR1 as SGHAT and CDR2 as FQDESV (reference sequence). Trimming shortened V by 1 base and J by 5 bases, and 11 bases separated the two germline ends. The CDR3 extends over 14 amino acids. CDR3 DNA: TGTGCCAGCAGCTTAGTGAGGACAGACGAGACCCAGTACTTC. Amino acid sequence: CASSLVRTDETQYF.

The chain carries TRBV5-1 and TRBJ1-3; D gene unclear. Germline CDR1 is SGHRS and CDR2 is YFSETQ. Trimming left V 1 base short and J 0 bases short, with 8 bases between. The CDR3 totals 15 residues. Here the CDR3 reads CASSLRADSGNTIYF. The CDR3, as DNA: TGCGCCAGCAGCTTGCGGGCAGACTCTGGAAACACCATATATTTT.

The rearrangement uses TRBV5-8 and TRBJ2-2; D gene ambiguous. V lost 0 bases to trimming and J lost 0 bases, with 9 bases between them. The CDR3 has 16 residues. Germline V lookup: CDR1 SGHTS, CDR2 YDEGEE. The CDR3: CASSLEREANTGELFF. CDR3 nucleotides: TGTGCCAGCAGCTTGGAGCGAGAGGCGAACACCGGGGAGCTGTTTTTT.